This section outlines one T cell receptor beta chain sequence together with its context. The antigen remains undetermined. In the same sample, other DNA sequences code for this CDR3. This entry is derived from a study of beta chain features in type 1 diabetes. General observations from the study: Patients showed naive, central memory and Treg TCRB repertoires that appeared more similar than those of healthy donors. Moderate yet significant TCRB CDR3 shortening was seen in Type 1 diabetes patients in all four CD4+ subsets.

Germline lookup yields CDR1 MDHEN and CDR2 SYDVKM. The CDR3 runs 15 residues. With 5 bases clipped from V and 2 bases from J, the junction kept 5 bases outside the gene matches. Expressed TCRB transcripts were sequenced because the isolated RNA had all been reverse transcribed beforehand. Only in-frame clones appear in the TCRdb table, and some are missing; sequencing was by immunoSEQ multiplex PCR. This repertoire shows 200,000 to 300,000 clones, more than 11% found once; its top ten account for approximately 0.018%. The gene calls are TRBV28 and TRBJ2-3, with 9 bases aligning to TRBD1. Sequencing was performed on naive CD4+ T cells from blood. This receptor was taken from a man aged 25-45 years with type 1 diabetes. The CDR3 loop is CASSPGTGSTDTQYF. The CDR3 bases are TGTGCCAGCAGTCCGGGGACAGGGTCCACAGATACGCAGTATTTT. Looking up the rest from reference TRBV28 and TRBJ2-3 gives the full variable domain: DVKVTQSSRYLVKRTGEKVFLECVQDMDHENMFWYRQDPGLGLRLIYFSYDVKMKEKGDIPEGYSVSREKKERFSLILESASTNQTSMYLCASSPGTGSTDTQYFGPGTRLTVL.